Listed below are T cell receptor beta chains from one sample, sequenced in a study of tumor and adjacent non-tumor tissue in lung cancer. One entry per CDR3 protein, called by TCRdb with MiXCR from the multiplex PCR reads. In the table there are around 99,000 distinct CDR3 sequences, roughly 73% of which are singletons. The source material was lung tumor tissue. The receptors derive from an older woman with non-small cell lung cancer. Each CDR3 is given with its conserved first and last residue. A D gene is named only where the DNA matches it firmly. A row's size may be missing; if present it is once, few, many or a size class.

DNA	CDR3	D	V	J	size
TGTAGTGCGAGACCCGGGGGGAATCAGCCCCAGCGTTTT	CSARPGGNQPQRF	NA	TRBV20-1	TRBJ1-5	few
TGTGCCAGCAGCCTCTCCGGGAACACTGAAGCTTTCTTT	CASSLSGNTEAFF	NA	TRBV7-2	TRBJ1-1	NA
TGTGCCAGCAGCTTGCGGCATGAGACTTCTTACGAAAAGTACTTC	CASSLRHETSYEKYF	NA	TRBV11-3	TRBJ2-7	NA
TGTGCCACCCGATGCCGAGGGGGCTCGTACAATGAGCAGTTCTTC	CATRCRGGSYNEQFF	TRBD1	TRBV11-2	TRBJ2-1	few
TGTGCCAGCAGGCACCGGGACTCCGCATCCTGGGAGCTGCTTTTT	CASRHRDSASWELLF	NA	TRBV6-2/TRBV6-3	TRBJ2-2	NA
TGTGCCAGCAGTTTAGTCTCGAAGACCGGGGAGCTGTTTTTT	CASSLVSKTGELFF	NA	TRBV11-3	TRBJ2-2	NA
TGTGCCAGCAGCTTAGTTGGGGCCATGAACGCTGAAGCTCTCTTT	CASSLVGAMNAEALF	NA	TRBV11-3	TRBJ1-1	NA
TGCGCCAGCAGCCAAGATGAGATGGGGTCCCTGGGCAGCGAAGCTTTCTTT	CASSQDEMGSLGSEAFF	NA	TRBV4-3	TRBJ1-1	NA
TGTGCCAGCGGCGCATCGCAGGCATTAAACACCATATATTTT	CASGASQALNTIYF	NA	TRBV11-2	TRBJ1-3	NA
TGCAGCGTTGACTACGGCCACGCGGGTGAGCAGTTCTTC	CSVDYGHAGEQFF	NA	TRBV29-1	TRBJ2-1	many
TGTGCCAGTAGACCTCCCGGGACAAGTGGAAATTCACCCCTCCACTTT	CASRPPGTSGNSPLHF	NA	TRBV19	TRBJ1-6	NA
TGTGCCAGTAGCTCTCCTGCCGGGAACTTAGACGATGAGCAGTTCTTC	CASSSPAGNLDDEQFF	NA	TRBV11-1	TRBJ2-1	NA
TGTGCCAGCAACCAAGAATCTCCGGGAGGGCCTGGTGAGCAGTTCTTC	CASNQESPGGPGEQFF	TRBD2	TRBV14	TRBJ2-1	NA
TGTGCCAGCAGCCCGATCGCGATGGCCAGGGAGCTGTTTTTT	CASSPIAMARELFF	NA	TRBV14	TRBJ2-2	NA
TGCAGCGTTGCGTGGGGTGGGGACACTGAAGCTTTCTTT	CSVAWGGDTEAFF	NA	TRBV29-1	TRBJ1-1	many
TGCAGTGCACTTCCGGGACAGGGTTCTGCAGATACGCAGTATTTT	CSALPGQGSADTQYF	TRBD1	TRBV20-1	TRBJ2-3	NA
TGTGCCAGCAGCTGGGAGGGCTCAGATACGCAGTATTTT	CASSWEGSDTQYF	TRBD2	TRBV11-3	TRBJ2-3	NA
TGTGCCAGCAGTTTAGGGGGCTTTGGCAATCAGCCCCAGCATTTT	CASSLGGFGNQPQHF	NA	TRBV28	TRBJ1-5	few
TGCACTGTCGCGTCACAACAGTGTACCTCCTACGAGCAGTACTTC	CTVASQQCTSYEQYF	NA	TRBV20-1	TRBJ2-7	few
TGTGCCAGCAGCCAAGATTTAGGGGGCCAAGAGACCCAGTACTTC	CASSQDLGGQETQYF	NA	TRBV14	TRBJ2-5	few
TGCAGCGGACAGGGTACGCACTACACAGATACGCAATATTTT	CSGQGTHYTDTQYF	TRBD1	TRBV29-1	TRBJ2-3	NA
TGTGCCTACACCACCCGACAGGGAGGTGAAGAGACCCAGTACTTC	CAYTTRQGGEETQYF	NA	TRBV28	TRBJ2-5	NA
TGTACCTGGAGTCAGGACAGCACAGATACGCAGTATTTT	CTWSQDSTDTQYF	NA	TRBV30	TRBJ2-3	NA
TGTGCCAGCAGCTTAGTTGGGACAAGCAATCAGCCCCAGCATTTT	CASSLVGTSNQPQHF	NA	TRBV7-8	TRBJ1-5	NA
TGCGCCAGCCAAATTGGGGCAGGGGGGTACGAGCAGTACTTC	CASQIGAGGYEQYF	NA	TRBV10-2	TRBJ2-7	many
TGTGCCATCAGCAGGACAGGGGATCAGCCCCAGCATTTT	CAISRTGDQPQHF	TRBD1	TRBV10-3	TRBJ1-5	many
TGTACCAGCAACTTAGATCCACAGGGTATGCAGTTCTTC	CTSNLDPQGMQFF	NA	TRBV11-2	TRBJ2-1	NA
TGCGCCAGCAAGAAGTGGGGACCTTCACTCGACTATGGCTGCACCTTC	CASKKWGPSLDYGCTF	NA	TRBV10-2	TRBJ1-2	NA
TGCAGTGGCTGGGGGGAATCGAAAACTGAAGCTTTCTTC	CSGWGESKTEAFF	NA	TRBV20-1	TRBJ1-1	NA
TGTGCCAGCAGCTTAACAGGGCTAAATGAGCAGTTCTTC	CASSLTGLNEQFF	NA	TRBV7-3	TRBJ2-1	many
TGTGTCAGTTCCATAAGGACTGGCTGGGAGCTACAAGAGACGCAGTACTTC	CVSSIRTGWELQETQYF	NA	TRBV12-3/TRBV12-4	TRBJ2-5	few
TGTACCAGCAGCTTAGTTTGGGGGGATCAAGGCAATGAGCAGTTCTTC	CTSSLVWGDQGNEQFF	NA	TRBV11-2	TRBJ2-1	NA
TGCGCCAGCAGCCAAGATTTGGCCAGCAGGGAGACTGTTCAGTACTTC	CASSQDLASRETVQYF	NA	TRBV4-3	TRBJ2-4	NA
TGTGTCAGCAGTCCAGGGGCAAGGGAGCAGTACTTC	CVSSPGAREQYF	NA	TRBV6-2/TRBV6-3	TRBJ2-7	NA
TGTGCCAGCAGTCAGGGGACCAGCGAGAGGATTCAAGATACGCAGTATTTT	CASSQGTSERIQDTQYF	NA	TRBV6-5	TRBJ2-3	NA
TGTAGCTCTGAGACTGATACCTACGAGCAGTACTTC	CSSETDTYEQYF	NA	TRBV29-1	TRBJ2-7	NA
TGTGCCAGCAGTGAAAGATCCCGACAGGGGAACTATGGCTACACCTTC	CASSERSRQGNYGYTF	TRBD1	TRBV6-1	TRBJ1-2	many
TGTGCCAGCAGACAAGATGGGAGAGGGGATTACACTGAAGCTTTCTTT	CASRQDGRGDYTEAFF	NA	TRBV4-3	TRBJ1-1	NA
TGCGCCAGCAGTAGGGACAGGATCTACGAGCAGTACTTC	CASSRDRIYEQYF	TRBD1	TRBV10-2	TRBJ2-7	once
TGTGCCAGCAGAGGCCCAGGCAGATCTGAAGCTTTCTTT	CASRGPGRSEAFF	NA	TRBV6-2/TRBV6-3	TRBJ1-1	many
TGTGTCAGCAATTCAACCGGGACAGGGTCGACAGATGCGCAGTATTTT	CVSNSTGTGSTDAQYF	TRBD1	TRBV12-3/TRBV12-4	TRBJ2-3	NA
TGTGCCTGGAGTGAGGGCAGCATTAACAATCAGCCCCAGCAATTT	CAWSEGSINNQPQQF	NA	TRBV30	TRBJ1-5	NA
TGTGCCAGCAGCCCATTCCCGAGACTAGCGGGTCTGCACCAAGAGACCCAGTACTTC	CASSPFPRLAGLHQETQYF	TRBD2	TRBV11-3	TRBJ2-5	NA
TGTGTCAGCAGCTTAGATTTGGGGAGAGGCACTGAAGCTTTATTT	CVSSLDLGRGTEALF	NA	TRBV11-3	TRBJ1-1	NA
TGTGCCAGCAGTTACGGAGCTAGCACAGATACGCAGTATTTT	CASSYGASTDTQYF	NA	TRBV6-2/TRBV6-3	TRBJ2-3	many
TGCAGTGCTAGAGATAATAGGGGGTCCTATGGCTACACCTTC	CSARDNRGSYGYTF	NA	TRBV20-1	TRBJ1-2	NA
TGTGCCAGCAACTTAATTGGGCCGCCGGGACGGATGGACACTGAAGCTTACTTT	CASNLIGPPGRMDTEAYF	NA	TRBV11-3	TRBJ1-1	NA
TGCGCCAGCAGCCAAGGGACTAGCGGGATTTACATTGAGCAATTCTTC	CASSQGTSGIYIEQFF	TRBD2	TRBV4-3	TRBJ2-1	NA
TGCAGTGCTGAGCCCGAGACTAGCGGATCCTACAATGAGCAGTTTTTC	CSAEPETSGSYNEQFF	TRBD2	TRBV20-1	TRBJ2-1	NA
TGCAGTCCTAGACAAGAGGGCAGCCGCTACGAGCAGTACTTC	CSPRQEGSRYEQYF	NA	TRBV20-1	TRBJ2-7	NA
TGTGCCAGCAGACACAGGGGGCACGCCGGGGAGCTGTTTTTT	CASRHRGHAGELFF	TRBD1	TRBV6-2/TRBV6-3	TRBJ2-2	NA
NA	CASSVGPGSSYEHYF	NA	TRBV9	TRBJ2-7	once
TGTGCCAGCAGCCCTGGACAGGACAGGCAGCCCCAGCATTTT	CASSPGQDRQPQHF	TRBD1	TRBV6-1	TRBJ1-5	NA